The 15 T cell receptor beta chains below all came from one sample that was sequenced in a study of post-analysis software for immune sequencing data. The study, taken as a whole, reports: TRBV5-6, TRBV5-1 and TRBV20-1 belonged to a set of about five TRBV segments that were more frequent in patients than controls.

Every TCR beta cDNA library bore unique molecular identifiers. MiXCR, applied by TCRdb to the PCR reads, yields one record per CDR3 protein. The sample records roughly 650,000 distinct CDR3 sequences, around 60% being singletons. No antigen has been identified for these receptors. The specimen sequenced was blood. The receptors here all came from a girl aged 2-10 years with multiple sclerosis.

This clonotype was seen repeatedly, ten times or more. This chain joins TRBV4-1 and TRBJ2-7; D call uncertain. The CDR3 length is 14 residues. V was trimmed by 3 bases and J by 2 bases, leaving 11 bases between them. CDR1 is MGHRA, CDR2 YSYEKL, per germline. CDR3 sequence reads: CASSQKVEPYEQYF. As DNA, the CDR3 is TGCGCCAGCAGCCAGAAGGTAGAACCCTACGAGCAGTACTTC.

The V and J genes are TRBV7-9 and TRBJ2-1, with D hard to call. Trimming took 5 bases from V and 4 from J, leaving 18 bases between them. The CDR3 runs to 16 residues. In germline, CDR1 is SEHNR, CDR2 FQNEAQ (reference sequence). In nucleotides, the CDR3 is TGTGCCAGCAGCCGGCTGGTCGACCCACTGTACAATGAGCAGTTCTTC. As protein: CASSRLVDPLYNEQFF.

This chain joins TRBV5-1 and TRBJ2-2, with TRBD2 identical over 10 bases. The CDR3 consists of 15 residues. V trimming: 4 bases; J trimming: 7 bases; junction bases outside the gene matches: 7. The V gene's germline CDR1 is SGHRS and CDR2 YFSETQ. This CDR3 is CASSLAGASNGELFF. In nucleotides, the CDR3 is TGCGCCAGCAGCCTAGCGGGAGCGTCTAACGGGGAGCTGTTTTTT.

This chain joins TRBV11-2 and TRBJ2-1, with unresolved D. V lost 1 base to trimming and J lost 8 bases, with 12 bases between them. Germline V gene sequence: CDR1 SGHAT, CDR2 FQNNGV. This CDR3 spans 14 amino acids. This CDR3 is CASSLGLEVYEQFF. CDR3 DNA sequence: TGTGCCAGCAGCTTAGGGCTAGAGGTATATGAGCAGTTCTTC.

The chain has TRBV28 and TRBJ2-5; 8 bases fit TRBD2. The J call may be mistaken, given a closer DNA end match to TRBJ2-7. The CDR3 consists of 12 residues. The germline gives CDR1 MDHEN, CDR2 SYDVKM. The CDR3 DNA sequence: TGTGCCAGCGAGCGGGAGACATCCGAGCAGTACTTC. Protein product: CASERETSEQYF.

This clonotype was recorded only once. The chain combines TRBV7-9 with TRBJ2-5; 10 positions match TRBD1. Near its end, the DNA agrees better with TRBJ2-7, so the J call may be wrong. The CDR3 totals 14 residues. Germline assignment: CDR1 SEHNR and CDR2 FQNEAQ (reference sequence). This chain's CDR3 is CASSRDRGAYEQYF. The DNA of the CDR3 is TGTGCCAGCAGCCGGGACAGGGGAGCTTACGAGCAGTACTTC.

Points on this clonotype: One end of the junction varies from germline; a read error may be responsible. The chain employs TRBV20-1 and TRBJ1-4, with a possible D match to TRBD1 (6 bases). Germline V CDR1 and CDR2: DFQATT, SNEGSKA (reference sequence). The CDR3 contains 14 residues. CDR3 nucleotides: TGCAGTGCTAGAGATGCCAGGGGTAATGAAAAACGGTTTTTT. This translates into CSARDARGNEKRFF.

Only a few counts were recorded for this clonotype. This chain joins TRBV29-1 and TRBJ2-3, with TRBD2 matching over 10 bases. The CDR3 runs 13 residues. Germline CDR1 is SQVTM and CDR2 is ANQGSEA. The V and J ends lost 7 bases and 4 bases, in that order; junction bases with no gene match: 5. The DNA of the CDR3 is TGCAGCGGCCAAGCGGGGGGGCCAGATACGCAGTATTTT. This encodes CSGQAGGPDTQYF.

This chain joins TRBV12-3 or TRBV12-4 and TRBJ1-2; D is possibly TRBD1 (5 bases). The CDR3 has 15 residues. Trimming stripped 5 bases from V and 6 bases from J, with 19 bases between. The CDR3 region has the DNA TGTGCCAGCAGTCCCCCGCGGGGCGAGGCGGATGGCTACACCTTC. Its protein product is CASSPPRGEADGYTF.

This clonotype was seen a single time. The genes are TRBV12-3 or TRBV12-4 and TRBJ2-2, with no clear D. The CDR3 has 11 amino acids. V shed 3 bases and J shed 4 bases, with 0 bases lying between them. The CDR3, as DNA: TGTGCCAGCAGTTTCACCGGGGAGCTGTTTTTT. This translates into CASSFTGELFF.

This clonotype has more than one count but fewer than ten. This chain connects TRBV7-9 to TRBJ2-1; 7 bases align to TRBD1. With V trimmed by 2 bases and J by 0 bases, 13 bases remained unmatched. Germline CDR1 reads SEHNR; CDR2 reads FQNEAQ (reference sequence). This CDR3 comprises 19 residues. In DNA, the CDR3 is TGTGCCAGCAGCTTAACAGGGGCCTCCGACTTGAGCTCCTACAATGAGCAGTTCTTC. Translated: CASSLTGASDLSSYNEQFF.

V usage is TRBV12-3 or TRBV12-4 and J usage is TRBJ2-1; 8 bases match TRBD1. V lost 5 bases, J lost 7 bases, and 22 bases stayed unmatched. The CDR3 runs 19 residues. CDR3 bases: TGTGCCAGCAGTCGTAGAGATGCTACGGGCGGGACAGGACGGAATGAGCAGTTCTTC. This codes for CASSRRDATGGTGRNEQFF.

J is TRBJ1-2 and V is TRBV29-1; 10 bases agree with TRBD1. Trimming took 4 bases from V and 6 from J; bases not matched to a gene: 11. CDR3 length equals 15 residues. Germline V gene lookup returns CDR1 SQVTM and CDR2 ANQGSEA. The CDR3 here is CSVAFGTGVPHGYTF. CDR3 in DNA: TGCAGCGTTGCATTCGGGACAGGGGTTCCCCATGGCTACACCTTC.

The V call is TRBV18, the J call TRBJ2-4; 10 nucleotides align to TRBD1. Germline CDR1 is KGHSH and CDR2 is LQKENI. This CDR3 spans 16 amino acids. V shed 3 bases and J 0 bases; nucleotides not matched to a gene: 2. DNA for the CDR3: TGTGCCAGCTCACCGGGACAGGGGCTAGCCAAAAACATTCAGTACTTC. This codes for CASSPGQGLAKNIQYF.

The V gene is TRBV7-2, the J gene TRBJ2-1, with 7 bases matching TRBD1. Losses at the gene ends were 3 bases for V and 1 base for J; bases not matched to a gene: 3. Germline CDR1 reads SGHTA; CDR2 reads FQGNSA. The CDR3 sequence is 15 residues long. This chain's CDR3 is CASSLDRTSYNEQFF. DNA for the CDR3: TGTGCCAGCAGCTTGGACAGGACTTCCTACAATGAGCAGTTCTTC.